The 24 T cell receptor beta chains given below trace back to one sample, sequenced in a study of blood T cell repertoires in COVID-19. Only in-frame clones appear in the TCRdb table, and some are missing; sequencing was by immunoSEQ multiplex PCR. The data hold approximately 190,000 clones, with 84% observed a single time. Material: PBMCs or T cells enriched from blood (not recorded which). The origin of the receptors is a woman aged 25 to 39 who had been exposed to COVID-19.

This sequence joins TRBV1 and TRBJ2-5; no check of the table's D call, TRBD2, against the DNA was made. TRBV1 is marked as a pseudogene. The CDR3 is 17 residues long. The CDR3 region has the DNA TGCACCAGCAGCCAGGCAAAGGTCGGAGAGTTAAAAGAGACCCAGTACTTC. Protein product: CTSSQAKVGELKETQYF.

This rearrangement joins TRBV3-1 (or the pseudogene TRBV3-2) to TRBJ2-3; 11 bases agree with TRBD2. J was trimmed by 6 bases and V by 4 bases; bases with no gene match: 6. The CDR3 extends over 15 amino acids. Germline lookup yields CDR1 LGHDT and CDR2 YNNKEL (reference sequence). The CDR3 coding sequence is TGTGCCAGCAGCCCAGACACTAGCGGGGGTGATACGCAGTATTTT. Its translation: CASSPDTSGGDTQYF.

The J gene is TRBJ2-7, the V gene TRBV7-2, with TRBD2 matching over 8 bases. The V gene end was trimmed by 2 bases and the J gene end by 5 bases; junction bases not matched to a gene: 14. Germline lookup yields CDR1 SGHTA and CDR2 FQGNSA. The CDR3 runs to 17 residues. The CDR3 DNA follows: TGTGCCAGCAGCTTAAATGCCGGCGGGGGGATCCTAAACGAGCAGTACTTC. It encodes CASSLNAGGGILNEQYF.

As DNA, the CDR3 is TGTGCCAGCAGCTTGACTAGCAGGATCTACGAGCAGTACTTC. This translates into CASSLTSRIYEQYF. V gene TRBV7-2 combines with J gene TRBJ2-7, with TRBD2 identical over 7 bases. The CDR3 length is 14 residues. Germline loops: CDR1 SGHTA, CDR2 FQGNSA. V lost 3 bases, J lost 3 bases, and 5 bases stayed unmatched.

V gene TRBV19 combines with J gene TRBJ1-1, with D possibly TRBD1 on 5 matching bases. The CDR3 length is 15 residues. Germline-derived CDR1 and CDR2 are LNHDA and SQIVND (reference sequence). With 6 bases removed from V and 0 bases from J, the gap between germline ends came to 14 bases. The CDR3 DNA is TGTGCCAGTAGCCCCGCAGCGGGGGTGAACACTGAAGCTTTCTTT. It yields the protein CASSPAAGVNTEAFF.

This clone was recorded only once. This sequence joins TRBV5-1 and TRBJ2-3; 7 positions agree with TRBD2. Germline CDR1 reads SGHRS; CDR2 reads YFSETQ. With V trimmed by 1 base and J by 1 base, 9 bases remained unmatched. The CDR3 consists of 17 residues. CDR3 nucleotides: TGCGCCAGCAGCTTGTGGAAGCGGGGCTCAGGCACAGATACGCAGTATTTT. Its translation is CASSLWKRGSGTDTQYF.

The chain recombines TRBV3-1 (or the pseudogene TRBV3-2) with TRBJ1-1; perhaps TRBD1 as D (6 bases). V was clipped by 7 bases and J by 4 bases, with 16 bases between them. The CDR3 length is 14 residues. Per the germline V gene, CDR1 is LGHDT and CDR2 is YNNKEL (reference sequence). CDR3 sequence (DNA): TGTGCCAGCATCGAGGCGGGGGGCGGCACTGAAGCTTTCTTT. Translated: CASIEAGGGTEAFF.

This chain uses TRBV6-2 or TRBV6-3 with TRBJ1-5; tentatively, D is TRBD1 (5 bases). V was clipped by 0 bases and J by 0 bases, with 21 bases between them. This CDR3 region has 20 residues. CDR1 and CDR2 (germline): MNHEY, SVGEGT. CDR3 protein: CASSYSLEGDSLDSNQPQHF. The DNA for the CDR3 is TGTGCCAGCAGTTACTCGTTAGAAGGCGACAGCCTTGATAGCAATCAGCCCCAGCATTTT.

The gene calls are TRBV19 and TRBJ1-6; tentatively, D is TRBD1 (6 bases). The CDR3 has 15 amino acids. Trimming removed 7 bases from V and 5 bases from J, with 15 bases in between. Looked up from germline, CDR1 is LNHDA and CDR2 is SQIVND (reference sequence). This chain's CDR3 is CASTRQVSNNSPLHF. In DNA form, the CDR3 reads TGTGCCAGTACGAGACAGGTATCAAATAATTCACCCCTCCACTTT.

V gene TRBV10-1 combines with J gene TRBJ1-5; TRBD1 agrees at 7 bases. Germline CDR1 and CDR2: WNHNN and SYGVQD (reference sequence). The V segment lost 10 bases and the J segment 6 bases; nucleotides outside the gene matches: 15. The CDR3 loop spans 15 amino acids. The CDR3 loop reads CAITGSQGNGQPQHF. In nucleotides, the CDR3 is TGCGCCATCACGGGATCACAGGGGAACGGTCAGCCCCAGCATTTT.

The J gene is TRBJ1-1, the V gene TRBV5-1; a weak D match, TRBD1 (5 bases). Germline-derived CDR1 and CDR2 are SGHRS and YFSETQ. V gave up 1 base and J gave up 3 bases, with 16 bases separating them. The CDR3 extends over 16 amino acids. The CDR3 is CASSLSGATGDTEAFF. DNA for the CDR3: TGCGCCAGCAGCTTGAGCGGGGCTACAGGAGACACTGAAGCTTTCTTT.

The chain is built from TRBV6-5 and TRBJ1-1; possible D gene TRBD1, 6 bases. CDR1 and CDR2 (germline): MNHEY, SVGAGI. V was pared by 11 bases and J by 2 bases, with 15 bases between. The CDR3 runs 13 residues. The CDR3 is CALVYRANTEAFF. DNA for the CDR3: TGTGCCCTGGTGTACAGGGCAAACACTGAAGCTTTCTTT.

The chain couples TRBV18 to TRBJ1-2; no firm D call. The CDR3 length is 15 residues. V shed 3 bases and J shed 0 bases, with 11 bases lying between them. CDR1 is KGHSH, CDR2 LQKENI, per germline. This chain's CDR3 is CASSPAADTNYGYTF. Here the CDR3 DNA reads TGTGCCAGCTCACCTGCCGCCGACACTAACTATGGCTACACCTTC. Variable domain in full (rest from reference TRBV18 and TRBJ1-2): NAGVMQNPRHLVRRRGQEARLRCSPMKGHSHVYWYRQLPEEGLKFMVYLQKENIIDESGMPKERFSAEFPKEGPSILRIQQVVRGDSAAYFCASSPAADTNYGYTFGSGTRLTVV.

CDR3 sequence (DNA): TGTGCCAGCAGTTTTACCGGGACAGGTGCTAGCTATGGCTACACCTTC. Amino acids: CASSFTGTGASYGYTF. The rearrangement joins TRBV6-5 to TRBJ1-2, with 8 bases that match TRBD1. The CDR3 is 16 residues long. V lost 4 bases, J lost 4 bases, and 11 bases stayed unmatched. Germline V lookup: CDR1 MNHEY, CDR2 SVGAGI.

This sequence joins TRBV5-6 and TRBJ2-2; possible D gene TRBD1, 5 bases. With 0 bases removed from V and 0 bases from J, the gap between germline ends came to 12 bases. Germline values: CDR1 SGHDT, CDR2 YYEEEE. This CDR3 spans 17 amino acids. CDR3: CASSLVRGAANTGELFF. For the CDR3, the DNA is TGTGCCAGCAGCTTGGTTAGGGGCGCCGCGAACACCGGGGAGCTGTTTTTT.

The V and J genes are TRBV11-2 and TRBJ1-2, with a possible D match to TRBD1 (5 bases). This CDR3 is built from 12 residues. Germline V lookup: CDR1 SGHAT, CDR2 FQNNGV. V was clipped by 3 bases and J by 6 bases, with 8 bases between them. The CDR3: CASSLEGDGYTF. The DNA for the CDR3 is TGTGCCAGCAGCTTGGAAGGGGATGGCTACACCTTC.

CDR3: CASSILRQGGSNQPQHF. Here the CDR3 DNA reads TGTGCCAGTAGTATCCTAAGACAGGGCGGAAGCAATCAGCCCCAGCATTTT. This chain connects TRBV19 to TRBJ1-5, with TRBD1 identical over 7 bases. Losses at the gene ends were 3 bases for V and 1 base for J; bases not matched to a gene: 9. Germline V lookup: CDR1 LNHDA, CDR2 SQIVND (reference sequence). The CDR3 runs to 17 residues. The full variable domain, with the rest looked up from reference TRBV19 and TRBJ1-5, is DGGITQSPKYLFRKEGQNVTLSCEQNLNHDAMYWYRQDPGQGLRLIYYSQIVNDFQKGDIAEGYSVSREKKESFPLTVTSAQKNPTAFYLCASSILRQGGSNQPQHFGDGTRLSIL.

In its sample, this clone was seen a few times. The chain employs TRBV2 and TRBJ1-5, with 7 nucleotides matching TRBD1. V lost 4 bases to trimming and J lost 7 bases; unmatched junction nucleotides: 7. CDR3 length: 14 residues. Germline CDR1 and CDR2: SNHLY and FYNNEI. CDR3 nucleotide sequence: TGTGCCAGCAGTGTAATAGGGGGCGGGCAGCCCCAGCATTTT. Translated, it gives CASSVIGGGQPQHF.

The chain employs TRBV4-1 and TRBJ2-7; a weak D match, TRBD2 (5 bases). Trimming cost V 0 bases and J 9 bases, with 12 bases left between them. The germline gives CDR1 MGHRA, CDR2 YSYEKL. The CDR3 sequence is 13 residues long. The CDR3 is CASSQDSDRAQYF. CDR3 DNA sequence: TGCGCCAGCAGCCAAGATAGCGACCGAGCGCAGTACTTC.

This chain joins TRBV7-2 and TRBJ2-5; 9 nucleotides match TRBD2. CDR3 length: 13 amino acids. The germline gives CDR1 SGHTA, CDR2 FQGNSA. The CDR3 region is CAVGAGGLETQYF. DNA of the CDR3: TGTGCGGTCGGGGCGGGGGGGCTTGAGACCCAGTACTTC.

The genes are TRBV7-2 and TRBJ2-1, with a possible D match to TRBD1 (6 bases). The CDR3 runs to 15 residues. Germline V gene data show CDR1 as SGHTA and CDR2 as FQGNSA. V lost 1 base, J lost 9 bases, and 16 bases lay in between. The DNA for the CDR3 is TGTGCCAGCAGCTTAGTTAGTTACTTGACAGGTGAGCAGTTCTTC. Protein: CASSLVSYLTGEQFF.

This clone appeared once. The chain uses TRBV7-2 and TRBJ2-7; TRBD2 aligns across 13 bases. V lost 7 bases, J lost 3 bases, and 6 bases stayed unmatched. Germline CDR1 is SGHTA and CDR2 is FQGNSA. The CDR3 is 15 residues long. Here the CDR3 DNA reads TGTGCCAGCAACATGGGACTAGCGGGGTTCTACGAGCAGTACTTC. This encodes CASNMGLAGFYEQYF.

J is TRBJ2-1 and V is TRBV4-2; D is perhaps TRBD2 (6 bases). Per the germline V gene, CDR1 is LGHNA and CDR2 is YNFKEQ. There are 12 residues in the CDR3. Trimming pared 0 bases from V and 13 bases from J, leaving 10 bases between. The CDR3 loop reads CASSQEVGGQFF. The CDR3 DNA follows: TGTGCCAGCAGCCAAGAGGTCGGGGGACAGTTCTTC.

The chain has TRBV6-2 or TRBV6-3 and TRBJ2-1, with D tentatively TRBD1 (5 bases). Per the germline V gene, CDR1 is MNHEY and CDR2 is SVGEGT. V was shortened by 4 bases and J by 1 base, with 11 bases between the two germline ends. The CDR3 is 15 residues long. This CDR3 is CASSSLGLSYNEQFF. The CDR3 nucleotides read TGTGCCAGCAGTTCCCTGGGGCTATCCTACAATGAGCAGTTCTTC.